This entry is about one T cell receptor (beta chain). Methods used by the authors: From reference gene primer amplification, estimates of nucleated cell counts were derived. Libraries were prepared by immunoSEQ multiplex PCR; TCRdb keeps only in-frame clonotypes and omits some of them. From that table come the V and J calls and clone size; the DNA was used to work out D and trimming. The table records around 190,000 clones, 88% of them present only once. Germline lookup yields CDR1 SGHNT and CDR2 YENEEA. V lost 0 bases and J lost 2, with 9 bases in between. The CDR3 sequence is 15 residues long. These data come from a study of blood T cell repertoires in COVID-19. Ages ranged from about 18 to 89 years, with residence in 24 US areas. Two negative PCRs, clearance, or symptom resolution characterized the recovered Cohort 3 donors.

The TCR comes from a woman under 30 who had recovered from COVID-19. The V call is TRBV11-3, the J call TRBJ2-3; possibly TRBD2 for D (6 bases). The sample consisted of PBMCs or T cells enriched from blood (not recorded which). The CDR3 coding sequence is TGTGCCAGCAGCTTAGAGTCGGGGGACACAGATACGCAGTATTTT. Protein sequence: CASSLESGDTDTQYF.